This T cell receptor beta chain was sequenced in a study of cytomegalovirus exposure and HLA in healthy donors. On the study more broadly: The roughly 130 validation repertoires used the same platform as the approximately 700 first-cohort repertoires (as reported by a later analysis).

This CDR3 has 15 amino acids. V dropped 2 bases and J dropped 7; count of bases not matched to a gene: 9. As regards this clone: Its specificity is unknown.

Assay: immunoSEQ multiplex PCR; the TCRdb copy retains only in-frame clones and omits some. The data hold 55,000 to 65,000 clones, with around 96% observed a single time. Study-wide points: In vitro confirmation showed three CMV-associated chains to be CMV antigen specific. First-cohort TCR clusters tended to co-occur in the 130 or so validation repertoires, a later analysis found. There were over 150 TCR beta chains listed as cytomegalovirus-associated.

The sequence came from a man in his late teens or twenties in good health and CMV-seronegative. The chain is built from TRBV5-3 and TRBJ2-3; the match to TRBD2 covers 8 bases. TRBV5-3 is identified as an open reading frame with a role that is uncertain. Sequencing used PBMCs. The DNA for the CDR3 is TGTGCCAGAAGCTTTTCGGGACTAGTTGCATATACGCAGTATTTT. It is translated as CARSFSGLVAYTQYF.